The sequence of this T cell receptor (beta chain) was determined in a study of blood T cells in healthy people across ages. Findings and caveats of the study: Diversity figures based on one million T cells were deemed too low. Greater diversity and more naive CD4+ cells were seen in long-lived donors than in aged donors.

Sample-barcoded 5' priming and a J-beta primer mix drove a second PCR of roughly 7 to 11 cycles. MiXCR was run by TCRdb on the 5' RACE reads, yielding one entry per CDR3 protein. The sample has about a million distinct CDR3 sequences; roughly 50% are singletons. To note about this clonotype: Antigen unknown.

The CDR3 runs 14 residues. Germline V gene lookup returns CDR1 ENHRY and CDR2 SYGVKD. V lost 6 bases and J lost 3; bases outside the gene matches: 5. Donation came from healthy Caucasian individuals in Russia who were aged about 6 to 100. Sequencing was carried out using blood. This sequence originates from a man in his thirties or forties in good health. J is TRBJ1-5 and V is TRBV10-3, with TRBD1 matching over 7 bases. CDR3 sequence reads: CAISGTAPNQPQHF. In DNA form, the CDR3 reads TGTGCCATCAGCGGGACAGCTCCCAATCAGCCCCAGCATTTT.